This T cell receptor (beta chain) was found in a study of response to subunit inactivated influenza vaccine. Of note for this clonotype: What it recognizes is unknown.

TCRdb re-derived calls from the RT-PCR reads in MiXCR, one entry per CDR3 protein. The sample consists of about 780,000 distinct CDR3 sequences, roughly 20% of them appearing once. The V and J ends lost 6 bases and 7 bases, in that order; junction bases with no gene match: 10. Germline lookup yields CDR1 ENHRY and CDR2 SYGVKD. The CDR3 loop spans 15 amino acids. Study-level findings and limits: The authors put forward the suggestion that each seasonal influenza vaccination may bring in only a limited number of new T cells.

The sequence derives from a middle-aged man who received an inactivated influenza vaccine. The chain recombines TRBV10-3 with TRBJ2-1, with 9 nucleotides matching TRBD2. The material sequenced was PBMCs from blood, taken 4 to 6 days after vaccination. CDR3: CAIRYGLAPANEQFF. CDR3 nucleotide sequence: TGTGCCATCAGATACGGACTAGCGCCTGCAAATGAGCAGTTCTTC.